A selection of T cell receptor beta chains follows, all from one sample in a study of T-cell memory formation after mild COVID-19. One entry per CDR3 protein results from TCRdb running MiXCR on the 5' RACE reads. The repertoire consists of approximately 500,000 distinct CDR3 sequences, with more than 20% occurring once and the leading ten covering under 15%. Input material: PBMCs or a T cell subset sorted from them (not recorded which). These receptors all stem from an adult woman who had mild COVID-19 (a few samples of this study predate the infection). Cell type and time point are not known. Both conserved end residues are part of each CDR3. The D gene is left open where the match is weak. A row's size may be missing; if present it is once, few, many or a size class.

size,V,J,D,DNA,CDR3
-,TRBV12-3/TRBV12-4,TRBJ2-3,-,TGTGCCAGCAGTTTTCGAACGGCCGCCTACACAGATACGCAGTATTTT,CASSFRTAAYTDTQYF
-,TRBV6-5,TRBJ2-3,-,TGTGCCAGCAGTTACGAGGGTACGCAGTATTTT,CASSYEGTQYF
once,TRBV24-1,TRBJ2-5,-,TGTGCCACCAGTGATTCGGGACATCAAGAGACCCAGTACTTC,CATSDSGHQETQYF
-,TRBV7-9,TRBJ2-7,-,TGTGCCAGCAGCTCGTCCTGGGGGGCCGGCGAGCAGTACTTC,CASSSSWGAGEQYF
-,TRBV5-1,TRBJ2-7,-,TGCGCCAGCAGGGGGACGGATTCCTACGAGCAGTACTTC,CASRGTDSYEQYF
few,TRBV12-3/TRBV12-4,TRBJ2-3,-,TGTGCCAGCAGTTTAGTCGGCGCGTCCACAGATACGCAGTATTTT,CASSLVGASTDTQYF
few,TRBV6-2/TRBV6-3,TRBJ1-5,-,TGTGCCAGCAGCCCTCCGGGGTGGGGCAATCAGCCCCAGCATTTT,CASSPPGWGNQPQHF
-,TRBV6-5,TRBJ2-6,TRBD1,TGTGCCAGCAGCTGGACCCGGGACAGGAACTCTGGGGCCAACGTCCTGACTTTC,CASSWTRDRNSGANVLTF
-,TRBV5-6,TRBJ2-1,TRBD2,TGTGCCAGCAGCTTGGCGCTAGCGGGGGGAAGCTCCTACAATGAGCAGTTCTTC,CASSLALAGGSSYNEQFF
few,TRBV9,TRBJ1-1,-,TGTGCCAGCAGCGTAGGAGACACTGAAGCTTTCTTT,CASSVGDTEAFF
few,TRBV11-2,TRBJ2-7,-,TGTGCCAGCAGCACAAGGGGTAATAGCTACGAGCAGTACTTC,CASSTRGNSYEQYF
few,TRBV20-1,TRBJ1-5,TRBD1,TGCAGTGCTAGGGGGGACAGGGAATGGGGAAATCAGCCCCAGCATTTT,CSARGDREWGNQPQHF
once,TRBV7-9,TRBJ2-3,-,TGTGCCAGCAGTTCACATACGCAGTATTTT,CASSSHTQYF
-,TRBV9,TRBJ1-1,-,TGTGCCAGCAGCGTGGGGGGAAGTGGCACTGAAGCTTTCTTT,CASSVGGSGTEAFF
few,TRBV9,TRBJ2-7,-,TGTGCCAGCAGCGTAGCTTTTGGGATCTCCTACGAGCAGTACTTC,CASSVAFGISYEQYF
few,TRBV2,TRBJ2-5,TRBD2,TGTGCCAGCAGGCCAACTAGCGGGGGACTCCAAGAGACCCAGTACTTC,CASRPTSGGLQETQYF
-,TRBV5-1,TRBJ1-2,-,TGCGCCAGCAGCTTGGGCCTGACGGATAACTATGGCTACACCTTC,CASSLGLTDNYGYTF
few,TRBV20-1,TRBJ1-4,-,TGCAGTGCTACGTGGGGCCAGGACTATAATGAAAAACTGTTTTTT,CSATWGQDYNEKLFF